Listed below are T cell receptor beta chains from one sample, sequenced in a study of T-cell memory formation after mild COVID-19. TCRdb redid the calling of the 5' RACE reads with MiXCR, one entry per CDR3 protein. The table shows about 180,000 distinct CDR3 sequences, with approximately 18% occurring only once. Sequencing used PBMCs or a T cell subset sorted from them (not recorded which). The receptors come from a man between 18 and 35 years old who had mild COVID-19 (a few samples of this study predate the infection). Cell type and time point are not known. Each CDR3 is given without its conserved first and last residue. Some rows mark clone size as missing; the rest say once, few, many or name a class of expanded clone.

TRBV3-1 | 14 | - | ASSQGGTGRHYGYT
TRBV7-2 | 12 | - | ASSLGGGASTQY
TRBV11-3 | 10 | - | ASSFHGARLT
TRBV7-3 | 13 | - | ASSLKGGDFRELF
TRBV5-1 | 13 | - | ASRRTASSGNTIY
TRBV28 | 13 | many | ASSGSRADNSPLH
TRBV7-2 | 12 | - | ASSPLVGTDTQY
TRBV24-1 | 10 | few | ATSDPDKPQH
TRBV3-1 | 10 | - | ASGLVQETQY
TRBV5-1 | 13 | - | ASSFLTGYNTEAF
TRBV7-3 | 14 | - | ASSSPVGAIADTQY
TRBV20-1 | 12 | - | SALGTAANYGYT
TRBV12-3/TRBV12-4 | 13 | - | ASSKSGGSYNEQF
TRBV5-1 | 13 | - | ASSFWTGPNTEAF
TRBV12-3/TRBV12-4 | 12 | few | ASSVGTGNQPQH
TRBV29-1 | 13 | few | SVGPQLENTDTQY
TRBV4-2 | 13 | - | ASSQGAQGVETQY
TRBV4-3 | 11 | - | ASSQAGYTEAF
TRBV12-3/TRBV12-4 | 14 | few | ASSPGLAGRHNEQF
TRBV5-6 | 14 | few | ASSLAPGVEEDGYT
TRBV5-1 | 12 | - | ASRSSSGANVLT
TRBV7-2 | 13 | once | ASSFTATGAYGYT
TRBV18 | 11 | few | ASSPPSSETQY
TRBV5-4 | 13 | few | ASSPSGVRQETQY
TRBV20-1 | 10 | - | SAPDRGNEQF
TRBV11-3 | 9 | few | ASSLGEEQF
TRBV6-6 | 12 | few | ASSYSQINYGYT
TRBV28 | 14 | few | ASTLLGTSGTDTQY
TRBV4-2 | 14 | many | ASSQSSGGGADTQY
TRBV11-2 | 14 | - | ASSLGRRGSTDTQY
TRBV9 | 11 | - | ASSRQGLGTQY
TRBV27 | 11 | - | ASMGTPGNTTY
TRBV5-1 | 12 | - | ASSSGRAGNTIY
TRBV5-1 | 13 | many | ASSLVPGGNQPQH
TRBV3-1 | 13 | - | ASSPRTGTIDTQY
TRBV7-8 | 12 | many | ASSLRAGGETQY
TRBV5-1 | 15 | - | ASSLEGWQGWTDTQY